Below, 10 T cell receptor beta chains from the same sample are listed, as sequenced in a study of beta chain features in type 1 diabetes. Expressed TCRB transcripts got sequenced, as all isolated RNA was reverse transcribed. The data were produced by immunoSEQ multiplex PCR, yet TCRdb's version contains in-frame clones alone and is incomplete. Altogether under 450,000 clones are present, approximately 15% being singletons, with the ten largest covering roughly 0.035%. Sequenced input: naive CD4+ T cells from blood. The receptors come from a man in his thirties or forties in good health.

The rearrangement links TRBV11-3 to TRBJ1-6; D perhaps matches TRBD1 (5 bases). CDR3 length: 13 amino acids. The V and J ends lost 5 bases and 11 bases respectively, with 13 bases between them. CDR1 is SGHNT, CDR2 YENEEA, per germline. In DNA, the CDR3 is TGTGCCAGCAGCCCGGGGGGGACGGCACCCCTCCACTTT. It encodes CASSPGGTAPLHF.

This clone was seen more than once but under ten times. The rearrangement uses TRBV30 and TRBJ1-4, with D uncertain. CDR1 and CDR2 from the germline V gene are GTSNPN and SVGIG (reference sequence). CDR3 length equals 13 residues. V was clipped by 2 bases and J by 5 bases, with 9 bases between them. In DNA, the CDR3 is TGTGCCTGGAGTCCCCCGAGGAATGAAAAACTGTTTTTT. Translated, it gives CAWSPPRNEKLFF.

This chain uses TRBV29-1 with TRBJ2-1; tentative D call: TRBD1 (5 bases). The CDR3 has 12 residues. V was shortened by 2 bases and J by 9 bases, with 11 bases between the two germline ends. The germline CDR1 and CDR2 sequences are SQVTM and ANQGSEA. The CDR3 DNA is TGCAGCGTTGAACAGGGAAGGACTGAGCAGTTCTTC. Encoded protein: CSVEQGRTEQFF.

This clone came up a few times. The chain employs TRBV18 and TRBJ1-2, with D possibly matching TRBD1 (5 bases). The CDR3 consists of 15 residues. Trimming took 4 bases from V and 4 from J, leaving 16 bases between them. Germline assignment: CDR1 KGHSH and CDR2 LQKENI. The CDR3 spells CASSRLSRQLYGYTF. As DNA, the CDR3 is TGTGCCAGCTCACGCCTTTCCCGACAGCTCTATGGCTACACCTTC.

This clone was counted only a few times. V usage is TRBV25-1 and J usage is TRBJ2-1; 8 bases align to TRBD1. Looked up from germline, CDR1 is MGHDK and CDR2 is SYGVNS. The CDR3 covers 13 residues. With 10 bases clipped from V and 8 bases from J, the junction kept 10 bases outside the gene matches. Here the CDR3 reads CATKTQGAYEQFF. The CDR3 region has the DNA TGTGCCACCAAAACTCAGGGGGCCTATGAGCAGTTCTTC.

This clone was detected a few times. This rearrangement joins TRBV13 to TRBJ2-1; D possibly matches TRBD1 or TRBD2 (5 bases each). V dropped 5 bases and J dropped 3 bases, with 14 bases sitting between them. From germline, CDR1 is PRHDT and CDR2 FYEKMQ (reference sequence). The CDR3 runs to 15 residues. CDR3 coding DNA: TGTGCCAGCAGCCTCGCGAGGGGCAGCTACAATGAGCAGTTCTTC. The encoded protein is CASSLARGSYNEQFF.

The chain links TRBV29-1 to TRBJ1-1; 8 nucleotides line up with TRBD1. The CDR3 length is 13 residues. V was clipped by 7 bases and J by 5 bases; unmatched bases: 9. Germline values: CDR1 SQVTM, CDR2 ANQGSEA. The CDR3 DNA follows: TGCAGCGGTACAAGGGACAGGAGGACTGAAGCTTTCTTT. Translating it yields CSGTRDRRTEAFF.

This clone was observed a few times. The chain links TRBV10-3 to TRBJ1-4, with D unclear. This CDR3 has 14 amino acids. V dropped 4 bases and J dropped 5 bases, with 11 bases sitting between them. Germline assignment: CDR1 ENHRY and CDR2 SYGVKD. The chain's CDR3 is CAISASQRNEKLFF. CDR3 DNA sequence: TGTGCCATCAGTGCATCACAGAGAAATGAAAAACTGTTTTTT.

Comment on this clone: The same CDR3 is also encoded by other DNA sequences in this sample. The gene calls are TRBV6-6 and TRBJ2-1, with TRBD2 as a possible D gene (5 bases). CDR1 is MNHNY, CDR2 SVGAGI, per germline (reference sequence). The CDR3 has 11 amino acids. V was trimmed by 5 bases and J by 7 bases, leaving 6 bases between them. CDR3 region: CASSRGNEQFF. The CDR3 bases are TGTGCCAGCAGTCGGGGAAATGAGCAGTTCTTC.

The genes are TRBV4-3 and TRBJ1-6; D possibly corresponds to TRBD1 (5 bases). V was shortened by 1 base and J by 7 bases, with 11 bases between the two germline ends. The germline CDR1 and CDR2 sequences are LGHNA and YSLEER. This CDR3 has 15 residues. The CDR3 protein is CASSQGTGGNSPLHF. Here the CDR3 DNA reads TGCGCCAGCAGCCAAGGTACAGGTGGAAATTCACCCCTCCACTTT.